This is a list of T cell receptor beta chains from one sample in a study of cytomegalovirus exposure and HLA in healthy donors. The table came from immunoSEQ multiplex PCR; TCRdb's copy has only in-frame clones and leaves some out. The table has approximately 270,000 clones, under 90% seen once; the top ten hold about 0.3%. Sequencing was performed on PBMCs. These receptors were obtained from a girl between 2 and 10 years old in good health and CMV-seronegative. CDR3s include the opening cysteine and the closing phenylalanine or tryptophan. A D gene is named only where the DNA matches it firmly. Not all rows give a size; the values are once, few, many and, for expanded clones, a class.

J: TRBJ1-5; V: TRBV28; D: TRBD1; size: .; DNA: TGTGCCAGCAGTTTCCACCCACAGGGGCAGCCCCAGCATTTT; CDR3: CASSFHPQGQPQHF
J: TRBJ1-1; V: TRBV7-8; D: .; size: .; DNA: TGTGCCAGCAGCTTAGTACAGGCGAACACTGAAGCTTTCTTT; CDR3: CASSLVQANTEAFF
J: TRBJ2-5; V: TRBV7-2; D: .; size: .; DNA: TGTGCCGCCCTTGAGCGGCCGGGCCAAGGGGAGACCCAGTACTTC; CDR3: CAALERPGQGETQYF
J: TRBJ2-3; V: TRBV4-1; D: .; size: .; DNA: TGCGCCAGCAGCCAAAGATCGGGGATCCCGAATACGCAGTATTTT; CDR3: CASSQRSGIPNTQYF
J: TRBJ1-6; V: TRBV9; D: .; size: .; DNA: TGTGCCAGCAGCCCCGGCCCAGAGAGGAATTCACCCCTCCACTTT; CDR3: CASSPGPERNSPLHF
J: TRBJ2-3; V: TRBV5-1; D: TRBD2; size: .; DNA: TGCGCCAGCAGCTTTAGCGGGGGGGCCGGGGATACGCAGTATTTT; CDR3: CASSFSGGAGDTQYF
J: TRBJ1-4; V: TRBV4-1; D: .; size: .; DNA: TGCGCCAGCAGCCAAGACTCTCTTTCCGGAAAACTGTTTTTT; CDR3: CASSQDSLSGKLFF
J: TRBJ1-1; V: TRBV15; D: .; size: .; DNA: TGTGCCACCAGCAGAGATCGGCAGACAGAGATCACTGAAGCTTTCTTT; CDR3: CATSRDRQTEITEAFF
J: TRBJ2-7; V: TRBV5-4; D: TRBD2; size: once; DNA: TGTGCCAGCAGCTCCTCACTAGCGGGACCGTACGAGCAGTACTTC; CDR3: CASSSSLAGPYEQYF
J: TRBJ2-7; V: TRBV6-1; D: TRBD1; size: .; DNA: TGTGCCAGCAGTGAGACAGGGATATACGAGCAGTACTTC; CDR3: CASSETGIYEQYF
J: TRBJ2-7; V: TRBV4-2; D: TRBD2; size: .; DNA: TGTGCCAGCAGCCAAGAGAATGGGCGGGAGGGCCCCTCCTACGAGCAGTACTTC; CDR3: CASSQENGREGPSYEQYF
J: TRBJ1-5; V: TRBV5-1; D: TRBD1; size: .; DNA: TGCGCCAGCAGCCTAGGACAGGGAACGACGAACGGGGATCAGCCCCAGCATTTT; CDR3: CASSLGQGTTNGDQPQHF
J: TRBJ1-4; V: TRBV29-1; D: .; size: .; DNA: TGCAGCGTGGACACCGGGCTAGAAAAACTGTTTTTT; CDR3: CSVDTGLEKLFF
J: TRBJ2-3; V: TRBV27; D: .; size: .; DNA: TGTGCCAGCAGTTCAGTTGGCACAGATACGCAGTATTTT; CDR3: CASSSVGTDTQYF
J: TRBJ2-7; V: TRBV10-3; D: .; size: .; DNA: TGTGCCATCAGTGCTAGAGACTCCTACGAGCAGTACTTC; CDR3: CAISARDSYEQYF
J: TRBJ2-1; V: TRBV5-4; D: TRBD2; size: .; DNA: TGTGCCAGCAGCTTTATAGGCGGGACTAGCGGGAGTCTATCCTACAATGAGCAGTTCTTC; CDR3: CASSFIGGTSGSLSYNEQFF
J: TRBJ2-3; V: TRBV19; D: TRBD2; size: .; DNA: TGTGCCAGTAGTATAGATCTCTCGGGACTACCATCCACAGATACGCAGTATTTT; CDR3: CASSIDLSGLPSTDTQYF
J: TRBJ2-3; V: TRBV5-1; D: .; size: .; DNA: TGCGCCAGCCAGGGCGGCCTTAGCACAGATACGCAGTATTTT; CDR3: CASQGGLSTDTQYF
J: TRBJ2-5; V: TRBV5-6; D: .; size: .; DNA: TGTGCCAGCAGCTTGCCCACAGGGATGGGAGAGACCCAGTACTTC; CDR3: CASSLPTGMGETQYF
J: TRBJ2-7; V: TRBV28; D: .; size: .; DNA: TGTGCCAGCAGTTTAGCGTCGGGAGCCCCCTGGCCCTACGAGCAGTACTTC; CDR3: CASSLASGAPWPYEQYF
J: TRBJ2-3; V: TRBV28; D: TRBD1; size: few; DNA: TGTGCCAGCAGCCGGGACAGGGGGCGAACAGATACGCAGTATTTT; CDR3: CASSRDRGRTDTQYF
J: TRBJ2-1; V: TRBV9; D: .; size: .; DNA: TGTGCCAGCAGCGTAGGCCAGCGTGCCAATTCCAATGAGCAGTTCTTC; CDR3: CASSVGQRANSNEQFF
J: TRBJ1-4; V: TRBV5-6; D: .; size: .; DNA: TGTGCCAGCAGCTTCAACAGAGCAAGTAATGAAAAACTGTTTTTT; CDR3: CASSFNRASNEKLFF
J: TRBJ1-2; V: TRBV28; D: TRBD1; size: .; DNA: TGTGCCAGCAGGGGGACAGTATATAGTGGCTACACCTTC; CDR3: CASRGTVYSGYTF
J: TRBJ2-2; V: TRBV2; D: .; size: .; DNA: TGTGCCAGCACCGACCTAGCAAACACCGGGGAGCTGTTTTTT; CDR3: CASTDLANTGELFF
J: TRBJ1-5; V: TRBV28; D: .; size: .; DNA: TGTGCCAGCAAAGGTGGGGGCAATAGCAATCAGCCCCAGCATTTT; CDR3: CASKGGGNSNQPQHF
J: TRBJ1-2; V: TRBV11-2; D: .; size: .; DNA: TGTGCCAGCAGCTTAGACAGGGCAACCTATGGCTACACCTTC; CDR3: CASSLDRATYGYTF
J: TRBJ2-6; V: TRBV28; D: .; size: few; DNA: TGTGCCAGCAGTTTTGTCCAGGGGACTGGGGCCAACGTCCTGACTTTC; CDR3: CASSFVQGTGANVLTF
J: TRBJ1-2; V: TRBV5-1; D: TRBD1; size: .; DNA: TGCGCCAGCAGCTTCAGGGGGGTTTCCTATGGCTACACCTTC; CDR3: CASSFRGVSYGYTF
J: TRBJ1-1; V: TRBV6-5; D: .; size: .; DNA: TGTGCCAGCAGCCTTACGGTATATTTCACTGAAGCTTTCTTT; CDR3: CASSLTVYFTEAFF
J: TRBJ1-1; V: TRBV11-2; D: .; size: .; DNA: TGTGCCAGCAGCCCCCGAGAGGGATGGGTCATAGGTGAAGCTTTCTTT; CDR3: CASSPREGWVIGEAFF
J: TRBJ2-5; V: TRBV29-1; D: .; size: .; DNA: TGCAGCGTTGAAGGTCCCTCGAGGCTAGCTGGAGAGACCCAGTACTTC; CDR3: CSVEGPSRLAGETQYF
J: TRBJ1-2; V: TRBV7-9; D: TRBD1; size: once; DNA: TGTGCCAGCAGCTATGACAGGGGGCGCGATGGCTACACCTTC; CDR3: CASSYDRGRDGYTF
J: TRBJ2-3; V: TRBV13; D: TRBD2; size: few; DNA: TGTGCCAGCAGCTTAGCCGGGACTAGCGGAACAGATACGCAGTATTTT; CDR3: CASSLAGTSGTDTQYF
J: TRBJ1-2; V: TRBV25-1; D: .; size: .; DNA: TGTGCCAGCAGTGAATATTACGGGAGAAACTACACCTTC; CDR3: CASSEYYGRNYTF
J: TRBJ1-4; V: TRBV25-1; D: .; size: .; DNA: TGTGCCAGCAGTGGACAGGTGCCTAATGAAAAACTGTTTTTT; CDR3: CASSGQVPNEKLFF
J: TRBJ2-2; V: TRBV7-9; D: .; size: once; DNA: TGTGCCAGCAGCCTGAACAGGGTTGTACCCAACACCGGGGAGCTGTTTTTT; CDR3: CASSLNRVVPNTGELFF
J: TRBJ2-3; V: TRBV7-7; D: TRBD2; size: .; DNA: TGTGCCAGCAGCTTAGGGTCTAGCGGTAGCACAGATACGCAGTATTTT; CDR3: CASSLGSSGSTDTQYF
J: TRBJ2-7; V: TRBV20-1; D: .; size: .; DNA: TGCAGTGCCGACACCACATACGAGCAGTACTTC; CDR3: CSADTTYEQYF
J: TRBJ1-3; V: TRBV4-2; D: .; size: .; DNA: TGTGCCAGCAGCCAAAAAGGGGTCGGAGGGAAGGCTGGAAACACCATATATTTT; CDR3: CASSQKGVGGKAGNTIYF
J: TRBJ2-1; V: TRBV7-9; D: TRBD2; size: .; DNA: TGTGCCAGCAGCCTTAACCCGGGACTAGCGGACCCCAATGAGCAGTTCTTC; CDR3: CASSLNPGLADPNEQFF
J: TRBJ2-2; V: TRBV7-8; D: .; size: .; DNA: TGTGCCAGCAGCTTACAAGTCCGGAGAACCGGGGAGCTGTTTTTT; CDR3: CASSLQVRRTGELFF
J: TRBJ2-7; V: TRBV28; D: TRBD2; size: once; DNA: TGTGCCAGCAGTCCTCAACTAGCGGGAGGACACGAGCAGTACTTC; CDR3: CASSPQLAGGHEQYF
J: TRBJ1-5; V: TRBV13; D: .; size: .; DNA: TGTGCCAGCAGCTTAGCCCGGTATAGCAATCAGCCCCAGCATTTT; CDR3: CASSLARYSNQPQHF
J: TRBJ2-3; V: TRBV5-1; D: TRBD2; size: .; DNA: TGCGCCAGCTCCGATCGGGGGGGTAGCACAGATACGCAGTATTTT; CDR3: CASSDRGGSTDTQYF
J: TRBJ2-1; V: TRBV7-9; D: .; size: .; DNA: TGTGCCAGCAGCTTGGGGGGGCAGTTCTTC; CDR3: CASSLGGQFF
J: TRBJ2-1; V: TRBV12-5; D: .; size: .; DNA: TGTGCTAGTGGTTACCCAGACTCACAGGGTCTAGGCTACAATGAGCAGTTCTTC; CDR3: CASGYPDSQGLGYNEQFF
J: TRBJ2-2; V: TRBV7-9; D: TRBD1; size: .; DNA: TGTGCCAGCAGCCGGACAGGGCCCCCAGCGGGGAACACCGGGGAGCTGTTTTTT; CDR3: CASSRTGPPAGNTGELFF
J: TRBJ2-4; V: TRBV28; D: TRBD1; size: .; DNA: TGTGCCAGCAGTCTCCCTGGACAGGGGGCTTGGGACTTC; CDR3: CASSLPGQGAWDF
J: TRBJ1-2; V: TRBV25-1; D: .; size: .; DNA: TGTGCCAGCAGTGAAACGGTGGGGAGGGGCTACACCTTC; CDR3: CASSETVGRGYTF
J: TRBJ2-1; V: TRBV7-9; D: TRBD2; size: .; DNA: TGTGCCAGCAGCTTAGCGGGGAGGGTCAATGAGCAGTTCTTC; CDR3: CASSLAGRVNEQFF
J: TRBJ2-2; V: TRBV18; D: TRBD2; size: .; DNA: TGTGCCAGCCGGACCAGACTAGCGGGGGGGAACACCGGGGAGCTGTTTTTT; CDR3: CASRTRLAGGNTGELFF
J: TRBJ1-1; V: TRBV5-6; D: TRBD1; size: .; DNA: TGTGCCAGCAGCTTGGAGACAGGGGTACGGATCACTGAAGCTTTCTTT; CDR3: CASSLETGVRITEAFF